The 3 T cell receptor beta chains below were found in one sample sequenced in a study of blood T cell repertoires in COVID-19. Assay used: immunoSEQ multiplex PCR; TCRdb lists only in-frame clones, some missing. This table has under 95,000 clones, approximately 87% appearing once. The sequenced sample consisted of peripheral blood. The receptor source for this set is a man of 80 years or more in a cohort sampled during active COVID-19.

V is TRBV5-1 and J is TRBJ1-1, with D possibly TRBD1 on 6 matching bases. CDR1 and CDR2 from the germline V gene are SGHRS and YFSETQ. The CDR3 length is 16 residues. V lost 3 bases and J lost 0, with 15 bases in between. The CDR3 region has the DNA TGCGCCAGCAGCTCTAGGGGGGGCCCCATGAACACTGAAGCTTTCTTT. It specifies CASSSRGGPMNTEAFF. Based on the CDR3 plus reference TRBV5-1 and TRBJ1-1, the full variable domain is KAGVTQTPRYLIKTRGQQVTLSCSPISGHRSVSWYQQTPGQGLQFLFEYFSETQRNKGNFPGRFSGRQFSNSRSEMNVSTLELGDSALYLCASSSRGGPMNTEAFFGQGTRLTVV.

The chain recombines TRBV6-5 with TRBJ1-5; 8 positions match TRBD1. Germline CDR1 MNHEY, CDR2 SVGAGI. The CDR3 loop spans 13 amino acids. Germline trimming cut 6 bases from V and 7 bases from J; bases unmatched to any gene: 5. This chain's CDR3 is CASRYRGNQPQHF. In nucleotides, the CDR3 is TGTGCCAGCAGATACAGGGGGAACCAGCCCCAGCATTTT.

The rearrangement links TRBV6-5 to TRBJ1-1; D gene uncertain. Germline V lookup: CDR1 MNHEY, CDR2 SVGAGI. V gave up 8 bases and J gave up 1 base, with 8 bases separating them. This CDR3 contains 12 residues. The CDR3 here is CASWAPNTEAFF. Written as DNA, the CDR3 is TGTGCCAGCTGGGCGCCGAACACTGAAGCTTTCTTT.